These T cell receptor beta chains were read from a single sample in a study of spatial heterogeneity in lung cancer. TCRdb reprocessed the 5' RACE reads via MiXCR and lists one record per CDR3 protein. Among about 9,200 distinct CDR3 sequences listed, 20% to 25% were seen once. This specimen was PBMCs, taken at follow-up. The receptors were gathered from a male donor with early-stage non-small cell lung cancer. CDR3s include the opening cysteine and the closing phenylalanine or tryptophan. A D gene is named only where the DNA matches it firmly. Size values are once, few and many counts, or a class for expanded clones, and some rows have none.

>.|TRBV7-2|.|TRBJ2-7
CASSLGFGRGLDEQYF
TGTGCCAGCAGCTTAGGGTTTGGGCGGGGCTTGGACGAGCAGTACTTC
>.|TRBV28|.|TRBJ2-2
CASSTQNTGELFF
TGTGCCAGCAGTACACAGAACACCGGGGAGCTGTTTTTT
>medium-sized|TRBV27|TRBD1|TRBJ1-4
CASSYRGRNEKLFF
TGTGCCAGCAGCTACAGGGGGCGGAATGAAAAACTGTTTTTT
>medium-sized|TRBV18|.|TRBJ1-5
CASSRSGPNQPQHF
TGTGCCAGCTCCCGATCCGGACCGAATCAGCCCCAGCATTTT
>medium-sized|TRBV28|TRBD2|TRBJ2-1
CATGGANEQFF
TGTGCCACCGGGGGGGCCAATGAGCAGTTCTTC
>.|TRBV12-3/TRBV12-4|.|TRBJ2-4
CASSLMAGAIQYF
TGTGCCAGCAGTTTAATGGCGGGGGCCATTCAGTACTTC
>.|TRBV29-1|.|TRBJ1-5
CSVTALGQPQHF
TGCAGCGTCACAGCGTTGGGTCAGCCCCAGCATTTT
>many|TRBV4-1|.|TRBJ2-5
CASSPGGAGETQYF
TGCGCCAGCAGCCCAGGAGGAGCCGGTGAGACCCAGTACTTC
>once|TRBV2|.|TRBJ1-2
CASSVGRLVYGYTF
TGTGCCAGCAGCGTTGGACGGTTAGTCTATGGCTACACCTTC
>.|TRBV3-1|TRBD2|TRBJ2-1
CASSQHPMTSGRQFF
TGTGCCAGCAGCCAACATCCTATGACTAGCGGGAGGCAGTTCTTC
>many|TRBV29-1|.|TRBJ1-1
CSVVGTVKSEAFF
TGCAGCGTTGTGGGGACGGTGAAGTCTGAAGCTTTCTTT
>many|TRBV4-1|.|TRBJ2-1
CASSQPRLPGNEQFF
TGCGCCAGCAGCCAACCCCGACTCCCGGGGAATGAGCAGTTCTTC
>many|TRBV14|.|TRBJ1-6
CASSPYGGIYNSPLHF
TGTGCCAGCAGCCCATACGGGGGAATATATAATTCACCCCTCCACTTT
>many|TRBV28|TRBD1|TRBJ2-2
CASTSTGKTGELFF
TGTGCCAGCACCTCGACAGGGAAAACCGGGGAGCTGTTTTTT
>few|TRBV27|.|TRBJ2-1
CASSLWGYDEQFF
TGTGCCAGCAGTTTGTGGGGATATGATGAGCAGTTCTTC
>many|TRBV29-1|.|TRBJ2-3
CSAGRDSTDTQYF
TGCAGCGCCGGAAGGGACAGCACAGATACGCAGTATTTT
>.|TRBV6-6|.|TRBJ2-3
CASTGSPPWATDTQYF
TGTGCCAGCACCGGCTCGCCCCCCTGGGCCACAGATACGCAGTATTTT
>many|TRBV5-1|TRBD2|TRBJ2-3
CASSHLAGVEDTQYF
TGCGCCAGCAGCCATCTAGCGGGGGTTGAAGATACGCAGTATTTT
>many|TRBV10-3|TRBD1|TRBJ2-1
CAIRDRGLSYNEQFF
TGTGCCATCAGGGACAGGGGGCTATCCTACAATGAGCAGTTCTTC
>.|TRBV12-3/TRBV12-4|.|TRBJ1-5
CASSLNPDSNQPQHF
TGTGCCAGCAGTTTAAACCCAGATAGCAATCAGCCCCAGCATTTT
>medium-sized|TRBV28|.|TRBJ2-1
CASSRTENEQFF
TGTGCCAGCAGCCGAACTGAGAATGAGCAGTTCTTC
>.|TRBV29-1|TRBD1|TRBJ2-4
CSATGGGKNIQYF
TGCAGCGCCACAGGGGGCGGCAAAAACATTCAGTACTTC
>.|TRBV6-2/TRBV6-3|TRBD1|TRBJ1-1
CASRSRQGAKTEAFF
TGTGCCAGCAGATCCCGACAGGGGGCAAAGACTGAAGCTTTCTTT
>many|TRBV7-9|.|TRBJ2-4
CASSFALSGPKNIQYF
TGTGCCAGCAGCTTTGCTTTATCTGGACCCAAAAACATTCAGTACTTC
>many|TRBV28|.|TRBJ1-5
CASSLTRQPQHF
TGTGCCAGCAGTTTAACCCGTCAGCCCCAGCATTTT
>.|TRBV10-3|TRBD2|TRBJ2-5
CAISDGGSGKQETQYF
TGTGCCATCAGTGATGGAGGTAGCGGGAAACAAGAGACCCAGTACTTC
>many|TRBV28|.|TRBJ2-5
CASSLITPAETQYF
TGTGCCAGCAGTTTAATAACACCCGCAGAGACCCAGTACTTC
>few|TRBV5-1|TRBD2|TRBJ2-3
CASSDRLAGGFDTQYF
TGCGCCAGCAGCGACCGACTAGCGGGAGGGTTCGATACGCAGTATTTT
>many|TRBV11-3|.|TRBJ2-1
CASSWSNNEQFF
TGTGCCAGCAGCTGGAGCAACAATGAGCAGTTCTTC
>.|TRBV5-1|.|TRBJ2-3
CASSLFPGAGTDTQYF
TGCGCCAGCAGCTTGTTTCCCGGGGCCGGCACAGATACGCAGTATTTT
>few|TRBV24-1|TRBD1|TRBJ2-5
CATSEPSGTGGETQYF
TGTGCCACCAGTGAGCCCTCCGGGACAGGGGGCGAGACCCAGTACTTC
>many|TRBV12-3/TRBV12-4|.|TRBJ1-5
CASSLAEGQPQHF
TGTGCCAGCAGTTTGGCGGAGGGGCAGCCCCAGCATTTT
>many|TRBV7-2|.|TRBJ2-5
CASSLEMRGTQETQYF
TGTGCCAGCAGCTTAGAAATGCGGGGGACACAAGAGACCCAGTACTTC
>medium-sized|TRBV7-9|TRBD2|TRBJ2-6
CASSLSGSLPGANVLTF
TGTGCCAGCAGCTTGAGCGGGAGTCTCCCTGGGGCCAACGTCCTGACTTTC
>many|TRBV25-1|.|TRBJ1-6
CASSGRGNSPLHF
TGTGCCAGCAGTGGAAGGGGGAATTCACCCCTCCACTTT
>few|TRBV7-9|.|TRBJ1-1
CASSLGDFEAFF
TGTGCCAGCAGCTTAGGCGATTTTGAAGCTTTCTTT
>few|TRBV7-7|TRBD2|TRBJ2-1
CASSLSGGAYNEQFF
TGTGCCAGCAGCCTTAGCGGGGGGGCCTACAATGAGCAGTTCTTC
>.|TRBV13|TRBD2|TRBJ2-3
CASSTQAGGWPDTQYF
TGTGCCAGCAGCACCCAGGCGGGGGGTTGGCCAGATACGCAGTATTTT
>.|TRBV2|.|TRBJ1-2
CASSAWQGPNYGYTF
TGTGCCAGCAGTGCGTGGCAGGGGCCAAACTATGGCTACACCTTC
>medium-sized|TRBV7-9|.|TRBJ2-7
CASSGDVSYEQYF
TGTGCCAGCAGCGGGGACGTCTCCTACGAGCAGTACTTC